This entry lists 21 T cell receptor beta chains sequenced from one sample in a study of T-cell memory formation after mild COVID-19. TCRdb reanalysed the 5' RACE reads using MiXCR and keeps one entry per CDR3 protein. The table lists about 350,000 distinct CDR3 sequences, 28% of them singletons. The sample was PBMCs or a T cell subset sorted from them (not recorded which). The receptor set was obtained from an adult woman who had mild COVID-19 (a few samples of this study predate the infection). Cell type and time point are not known.

This clonotype was seen ten or more times. The chain combines TRBV2 with TRBJ2-7; D possibly corresponds to TRBD2 (6 bases). The germline CDR1 and CDR2 sequences are SNHLY and FYNNEI. The germline V and J ends were trimmed by 9 bases and 3 bases, with 12 bases remaining between them. The length of the CDR3 is 12 residues. DNA for the CDR3: TGTGCCAGTCGAGGAGGGAGCTACGAGCAGTACTTC. This encodes CASRGGSYEQYF.

This clonotype was recorded a few times. This chain joins TRBV20-1 and TRBJ1-2; 8 nucleotides line up with TRBD1. The CDR3 covers 12 residues. The germline V gene has CDR1 DFQATT and CDR2 SNEGSKA (reference sequence). After removal of 5 bases from V and 6 bases from J, the junction contained 5 bases not matched to a gene. The CDR3 nucleotides read TGCAGTGCTCCGGACAGGGCCCATGGCTACACCTTC. It specifies CSAPDRAHGYTF.

J is TRBJ2-6 and V is TRBV5-1, with 15 bases identical to TRBD2. With 5 bases clipped from V and 4 bases from J, the junction kept 7 bases outside the gene matches. CDR1 is SGHRS and CDR2 is YFSETQ in the germline V gene. This CDR3 has 18 residues. The CDR3 DNA sequence: TGCGCCAGCAGACGGACTAGCGGGAGGGCCTCAGGGGCCAACGTCCTGACTTTC. Encoded protein: CASRRTSGRASGANVLTF.

The chain employs TRBV12-3 or TRBV12-4 and TRBJ1-5; 9 nucleotides agree with TRBD1. This CDR3 comprises 15 residues. With 4 bases clipped from V and 7 bases from J, the junction kept 8 bases outside the gene matches. CDR3 nucleotides: TGTGCCAGCAGTTCCTTTGGACAGGGGAGGCAGCCCCAGCATTTT. Translating gives CASSSFGQGRQPQHF.

The J gene is TRBJ2-7, the V gene TRBV5-1; D gene unclear. Germline CDR1 reads SGHRS; CDR2 reads YFSETQ. The CDR3 is made up of 16 amino acids. Trimming shortened V by 4 bases and J by 2 bases, and 19 bases separated the two germline ends. The chain's CDR3 is CASSPSSSGPTYEQYF. In nucleotides, the CDR3 is TGCGCCAGCAGCCCTTCTTCATCAGGACCAACCTACGAGCAGTACTTC. The full variable domain, its missing parts supplied by reference TRBV5-1 and TRBJ2-7, is KAGVTQTPRYLIKTRGQQVTLSCSPISGHRSVSWYQQTPGQGLQFLFEYFSETQRNKGNFPGRFSGRQFSNSRSEMNVSTLELGDSALYLCASSPSSSGPTYEQYFGPGTRLTVT.

This clonotype has ten or more counts. The chain combines TRBV24-1 with TRBJ2-3; D is unclear. Trimming stripped 5 bases from V and 4 bases from J, with 3 bases between. From germline, CDR1 is KGHDR and CDR2 SFDVKD. There are 11 residues in the CDR3. CDR3 in amino acids: CATSVADTQYF. In nucleotides, the CDR3 is TGTGCCACCAGTGTTGCAGATACGCAGTATTTT.

This chain joins TRBV20-1 and TRBJ2-7; D unclear. The CDR3 contains 11 residues. V lost 3 bases and J 7 bases, leaving 10 bases between the germline ends. CDR1 and CDR2 (germline): DFQATT, SNEGSKA (reference sequence). CDR3: CSASTIREQYF. The DNA of the CDR3 is TGCAGTGCTAGCACCATCCGGGAGCAGTACTTC.

J is TRBJ2-7 and V is TRBV15, with 9 bases matching TRBD1. Germline lookup yields CDR1 LNHNV and CDR2 YYDKDF (reference sequence). Trimming took 2 bases from V and 1 from J; bases not matched to a gene: 6. The length of the CDR3 is 16 residues. The CDR3 coding sequence is TGTGCCACCAGCAGAAACAGGGGGCGGTCGTCCTACGAGCAGTACTTC. Residues: CATSRNRGRSSYEQYF.

This clonotype showed up just a few times. The chain joins TRBV7-8 to TRBJ2-1, with D maybe TRBD2 (6 bases). CDR1 SGHVS and CDR2 FQNEAQ come from the germline V gene. This CDR3 spans 16 amino acids. Trimming pared 1 base from V and 6 bases from J, leaving 16 bases between. The DNA for the CDR3 is TGTGCCAGCAGCTTAGAAGGCCTGACTAGAGGCAATGAGCAGTTCTTC. This gives the protein CASSLEGLTRGNEQFF. Full variable domain (outside the CDR3, taken from reference TRBV7-8 and TRBJ2-1): GAGVSQSPRYKVAKRGQDVALRCDPISGHVSLFWYQQALGQGPEFLTYFQNEAQLDKSGLPSDRFFAERPEGSVSTLKIQRTQQEDSAVYLCASSLEGLTRGNEQFFGPGTRLTVL.

The chain has TRBV4-1 and TRBJ2-7; perhaps D is TRBD1 or TRBD2 (6 bases each). With 4 bases removed from V and 0 bases from J, the gap between germline ends came to 16 bases. The CDR3 runs to 16 residues. The germline V gene encodes CDR1 MGHRA and CDR2 YSYEKL. CDR3 loop: CASSPEGGTPSYEQYF. The CDR3 DNA reads TGCGCCAGCAGCCCAGAAGGGGGGACCCCCTCCTACGAGCAGTACTTC.

There are a few counts of this clonotype. The chain is built from TRBV4-3 and TRBJ1-1; D not certain. Germline CDR1 and CDR2: LGHNA and YSLEER. With 3 bases removed from V and 0 bases from J, the gap between germline ends came to 11 bases. The CDR3 length is 15 residues. CDR3 in amino acids: CASSQPGRLNTEAFF. Here the CDR3 DNA reads TGCGCCAGCAGCCAGCCCGGACGGCTGAACACTGAAGCTTTCTTT.

There are a few counts of this clonotype. The chain has TRBV23-1 and TRBJ1-5; TRBD1 aligns across 9 bases. TRBV23-1 is treated as an ORF (open reading frame) with a function not yet certain. Unmatched junction bases numbered 15, after V lost 4 bases and J lost 2 bases. CDR3 length equals 19 residues. CDR3 DNA sequence: TGCGCCAGCAGTCCCACCAGGGACAGGGCGGAGGTGGGCAATCAGCCCCAGCATTTT. This encodes CASSPTRDRAEVGNQPQHF.

A few counts support this clonotype. The CDR3, as DNA: TGTGCCAGCAGTTTTTTAAGAACTGAAGCTTTCTTT. Translating it yields CASSFLRTEAFF. V is TRBV28 and J is TRBJ1-1; D uncertain. This CDR3 contains 12 residues. Per germline, CDR1 MDHEN and CDR2 SYDVKM. V was trimmed by 3 bases and J by 5 bases, leaving 7 bases between them.

The rearrangement joins TRBV7-8 to TRBJ2-5; D not resolved. This CDR3 region has 13 residues. Deletions cut 3 bases from V and 2 bases from J, with 7 bases between. Germline assignment: CDR1 SGHVS and CDR2 FQNEAQ. CDR3 sequence (DNA): TGTGCCAGCAGCTTCCGCCATCAAGAGACCCAGTACTTC. Amino acid sequence: CASSFRHQETQYF.

This clonotype was seen a handful of times. The chain links TRBV7-2 to TRBJ1-1, with D unclear. The V end lost 1 base, the J end lost 1 base, and 10 bases lay between the germline ends. CDR3 length: 15 residues. Germline V gene data show CDR1 as SGHTA and CDR2 as FQGNSA. The CDR3 DNA follows: TGTGCCAGCAGCTTAGAGGGCCTTAGGAACACTGAAGCTTTCTTT. Translating it yields CASSLEGLRNTEAFF.

This clonotype showed up just a few times. The CDR3 bases are TGTGCCAGCAGCCCACTAGCGGGGGATGGAGATACGCAGTATTTT. It encodes CASSPLAGDGDTQYF. The chain couples TRBV2 to TRBJ2-3; TRBD2 aligns across 11 bases. Per germline, CDR1 SNHLY and CDR2 FYNNEI. J lost 5 bases, V lost 6 bases, and 7 bases had no gene match. The CDR3 sequence is 15 residues long.

V usage is TRBV11-2 and J usage is TRBJ1-2; possible D gene TRBD1, 6 bases. Between the trimmed V and J ends, which lost 4 bases and 11 bases, there was a span of 26 bases. CDR3 size: 16 residues. CDR1 SGHAT and CDR2 FQNNGV come from the germline V gene. CDR3 in amino acids: CASSSSRTASSRGYTF. CDR3 sequence (DNA): TGTGCCAGCAGCTCCTCAAGGACAGCTTCTTCAAGGGGGTACACCTTC.

The gene calls are TRBV10-2 and TRBJ1-5; D remains ambiguous. Trimming took 3 bases from V and 3 from J, leaving 15 bases between them. This CDR3 spans 16 amino acids. Germline V CDR1 and CDR2: WSHSY, SAAADI. The CDR3 protein is CASSDRKGRLNQPQHF. Here the CDR3 DNA reads TGCGCCAGCAGTGATCGTAAGGGCAGACTCAATCAGCCCCAGCATTTT.

This clonotype has more than one count but fewer than ten. This chain links TRBV7-2 with TRBJ2-5; tentative D call: TRBD1 (6 bases). Germline assignment: CDR1 SGHTA and CDR2 FQGNSA. The CDR3 covers 16 residues. V was clipped by 2 bases and J by 1 base, with 14 bases between them. CDR3 sequence: CASSLLSTGFQETQYF. The CDR3 nucleotides read TGTGCCAGCAGCTTACTATCTACAGGGTTCCAAGAGACCCAGTACTTC.

This clonotype occurred a few times. The chain is built from TRBV12-3 or TRBV12-4 and TRBJ2-7, with D possibly TRBD1 on 6 matching bases. This CDR3 spans 14 amino acids. Trimming took off 3 bases at V and 2 bases at J, with 11 bases between the two ends. The CDR3 here is CASSFPGETYEQYF. DNA of the CDR3: TGTGCCAGCAGTTTTCCAGGGGAGACCTACGAGCAGTACTTC.

In its sample, this clonotype was seen a few times. V and J are TRBV24-1 and TRBJ2-5; D may be TRBD1 or TRBD2 (5 bases each). Between the trimmed V and J ends, which lost 3 bases and 5 bases, there was a span of 12 bases. Germline V lookup: CDR1 KGHDR, CDR2 SFDVKD. The CDR3 runs to 14 residues. The CDR3 protein is CATSDPAWGETQYF. The DNA of the CDR3 is TGTGCCACCAGTGATCCAGCGTGGGGGGAGACCCAGTACTTC.